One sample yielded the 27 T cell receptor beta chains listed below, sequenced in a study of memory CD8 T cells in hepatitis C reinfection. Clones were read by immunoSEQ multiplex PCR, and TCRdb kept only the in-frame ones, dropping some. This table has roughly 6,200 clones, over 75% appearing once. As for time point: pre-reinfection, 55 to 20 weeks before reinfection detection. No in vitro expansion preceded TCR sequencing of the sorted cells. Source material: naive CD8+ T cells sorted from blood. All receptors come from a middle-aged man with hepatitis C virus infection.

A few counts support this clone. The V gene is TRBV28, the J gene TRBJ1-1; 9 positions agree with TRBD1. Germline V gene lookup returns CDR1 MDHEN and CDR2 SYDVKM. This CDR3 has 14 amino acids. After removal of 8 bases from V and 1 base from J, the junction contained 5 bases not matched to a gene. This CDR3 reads CASLEGQGNTEAFF. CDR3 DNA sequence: TGTGCCAGCCTTGAGGGACAGGGGAACACTGAAGCTTTCTTT.

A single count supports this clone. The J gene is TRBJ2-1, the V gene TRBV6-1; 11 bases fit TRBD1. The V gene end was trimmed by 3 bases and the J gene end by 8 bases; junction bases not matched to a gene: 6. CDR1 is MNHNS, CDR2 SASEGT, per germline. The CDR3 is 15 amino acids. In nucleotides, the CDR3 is TGTGCCAGCAGTGAGGCGGACAGGGGGCTCGATGAGCAGTTCTTC. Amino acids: CASSEADRGLDEQFF.

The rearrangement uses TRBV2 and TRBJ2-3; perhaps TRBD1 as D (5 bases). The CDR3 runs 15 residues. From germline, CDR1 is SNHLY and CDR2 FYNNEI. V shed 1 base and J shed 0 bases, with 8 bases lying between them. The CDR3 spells CASSEGQGSTDTQYF. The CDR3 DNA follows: TGTGCCAGCAGTGAAGGGCAGGGCAGCACAGATACGCAGTATTTT. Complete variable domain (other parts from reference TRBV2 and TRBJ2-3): EPEVTQTPSHQVTQMGQEVILRCVPISNHLYFYWYRQILGQKVEFLVSFYNNEISEKSEIFDDQFSVERPDGSNFTLKIRSTKLEDSAMYFCASSEGQGSTDTQYFGPGTRLTVL.

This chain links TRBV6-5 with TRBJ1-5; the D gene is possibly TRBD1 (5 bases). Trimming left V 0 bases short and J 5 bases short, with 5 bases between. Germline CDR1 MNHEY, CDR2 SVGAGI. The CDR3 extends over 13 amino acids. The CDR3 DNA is TGTGCCAGCAGTTACTCAGGGGATCAGCCCCAGCATTTT. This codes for CASSYSGDQPQHF.

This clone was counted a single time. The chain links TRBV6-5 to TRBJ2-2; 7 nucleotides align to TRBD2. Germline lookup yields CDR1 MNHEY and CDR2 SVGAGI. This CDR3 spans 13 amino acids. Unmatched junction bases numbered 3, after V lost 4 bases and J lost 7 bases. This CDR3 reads CASSLGRGGELFF. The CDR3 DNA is TGTGCCAGCAGTTTAGGGAGGGGCGGGGAGCTGTTTTTT.

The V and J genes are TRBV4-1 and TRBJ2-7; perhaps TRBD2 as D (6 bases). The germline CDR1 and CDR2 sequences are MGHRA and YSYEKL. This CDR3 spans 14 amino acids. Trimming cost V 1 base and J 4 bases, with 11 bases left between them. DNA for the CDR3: TGCGCCAGCAGCCAAGGTACTAGCAGATACGAGCAGTACTTC. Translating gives CASSQGTSRYEQYF.

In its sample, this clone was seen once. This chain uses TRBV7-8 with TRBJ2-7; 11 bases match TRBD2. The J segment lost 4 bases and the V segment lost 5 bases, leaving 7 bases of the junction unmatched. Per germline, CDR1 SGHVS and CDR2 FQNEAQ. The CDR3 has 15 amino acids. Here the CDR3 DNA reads TGTGCCAGCAGCGCTACTAGCGGGGGACTGTACGAGCAGTACTTC. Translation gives CASSATSGGLYEQYF. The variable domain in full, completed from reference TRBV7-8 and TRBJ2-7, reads GAGVSQSPRYKVAKRGQDVALRCDPISGHVSLFWYQQALGQGPEFLTYFQNEAQLDKSGLPSDRFFAERPEGSVSTLKIQRTQQEDSAVYLCASSATSGGLYEQYFGPGTRLTVT.

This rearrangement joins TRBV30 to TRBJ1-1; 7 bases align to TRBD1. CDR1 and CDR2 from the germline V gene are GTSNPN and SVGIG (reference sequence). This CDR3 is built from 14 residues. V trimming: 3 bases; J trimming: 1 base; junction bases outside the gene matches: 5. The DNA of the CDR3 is TGTGCCTGGAGCTGGGGACAGCAGAACACTGAAGCTTTCTTT. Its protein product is CAWSWGQQNTEAFF.

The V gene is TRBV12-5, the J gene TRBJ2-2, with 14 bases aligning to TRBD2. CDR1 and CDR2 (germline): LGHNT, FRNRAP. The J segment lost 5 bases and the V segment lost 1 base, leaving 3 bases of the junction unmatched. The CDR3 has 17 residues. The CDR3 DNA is TGTGCTAGTGGTTTGGGGGGACTAGCGGGAGTTACCGGGGAGCTGTTTTTT. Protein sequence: CASGLGGLAGVTGELFF.

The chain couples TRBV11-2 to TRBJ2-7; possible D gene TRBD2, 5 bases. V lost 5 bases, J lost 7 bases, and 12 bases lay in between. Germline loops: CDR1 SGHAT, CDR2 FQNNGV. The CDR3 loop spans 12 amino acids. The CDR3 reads CASSPTGWEQYF. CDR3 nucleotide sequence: TGTGCCAGCAGCCCAACGGGATGGGAGCAGTACTTC.

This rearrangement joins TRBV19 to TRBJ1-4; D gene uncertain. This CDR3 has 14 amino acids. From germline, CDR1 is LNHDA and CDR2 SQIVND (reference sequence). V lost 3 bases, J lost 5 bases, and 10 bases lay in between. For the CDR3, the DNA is TGTGCCAGTAGTATGCGGGATTTAAATGAAAAACTGTTTTTT. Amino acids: CASSMRDLNEKLFF. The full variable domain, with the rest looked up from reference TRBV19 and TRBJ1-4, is DGGITQSPKYLFRKEGQNVTLSCEQNLNHDAMYWYRQDPGQGLRLIYYSQIVNDFQKGDIAEGYSVSREKKESFPLTVTSAQKNPTAFYLCASSMRDLNEKLFFGSGTQLSVL.

The CDR3 region has the DNA TGTGCCAGCTCACCTAGTACCGGGACAGAGATGGCAGATAGCCCCTACGAGCAGTACTTC. This encodes CASSPSTGTEMADSPYEQYF. V and J are TRBV18 and TRBJ2-7, with 7 bases that match TRBD1. With V trimmed by 3 bases and J by 2 bases, 22 bases remained unmatched. CDR3 length equals 20 residues. Germline CDR1 reads KGHSH; CDR2 reads LQKENI.

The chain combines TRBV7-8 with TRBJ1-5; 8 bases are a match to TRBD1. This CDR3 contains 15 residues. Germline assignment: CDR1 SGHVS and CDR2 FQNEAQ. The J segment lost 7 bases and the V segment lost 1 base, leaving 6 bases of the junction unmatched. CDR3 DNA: TGTGCCAGCAGCTTAGATCAGGGGGCGGGGCAGCCCCAGCATTTT. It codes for CASSLDQGAGQPQHF.

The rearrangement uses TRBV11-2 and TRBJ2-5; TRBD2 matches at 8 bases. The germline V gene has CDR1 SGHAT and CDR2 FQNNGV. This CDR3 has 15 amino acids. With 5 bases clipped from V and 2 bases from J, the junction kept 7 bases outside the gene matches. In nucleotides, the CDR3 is TGTGCCAGCAGCACCCCCGGGGGGGAACAAGAGACCCAGTACTTC. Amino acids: CASSTPGGEQETQYF.

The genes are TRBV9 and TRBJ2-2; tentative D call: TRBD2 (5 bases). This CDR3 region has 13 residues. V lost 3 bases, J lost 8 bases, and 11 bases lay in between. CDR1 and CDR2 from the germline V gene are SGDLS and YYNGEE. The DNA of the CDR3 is TGTGCCAGCAGCGCCTCTGGGAGTGGGGAGCTGTTTTTT. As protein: CASSASGSGELFF.

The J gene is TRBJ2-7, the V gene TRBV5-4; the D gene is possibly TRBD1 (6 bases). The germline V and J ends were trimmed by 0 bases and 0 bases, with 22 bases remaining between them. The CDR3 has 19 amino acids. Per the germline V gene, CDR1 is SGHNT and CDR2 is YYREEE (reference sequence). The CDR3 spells CASSLAWWDKDGDSYEQYF. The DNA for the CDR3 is TGTGCCAGCAGCTTGGCCTGGTGGGACAAAGACGGGGACTCCTACGAGCAGTACTTC.

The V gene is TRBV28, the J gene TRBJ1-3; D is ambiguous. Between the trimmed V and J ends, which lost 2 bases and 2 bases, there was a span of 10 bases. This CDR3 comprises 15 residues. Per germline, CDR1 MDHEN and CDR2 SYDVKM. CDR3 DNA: TGTGCCAGCAGTTTAGAGGAGACGGCTGGAAACACCATATATTTT. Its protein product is CASSLEETAGNTIYF.

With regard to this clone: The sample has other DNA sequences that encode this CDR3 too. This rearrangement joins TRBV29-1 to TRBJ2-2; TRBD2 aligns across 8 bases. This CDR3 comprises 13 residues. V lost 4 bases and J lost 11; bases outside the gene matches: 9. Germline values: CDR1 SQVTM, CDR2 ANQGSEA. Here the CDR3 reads CSVAAGGPRELFF. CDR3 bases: TGCAGCGTTGCTGCGGGAGGACCCCGCGAGCTGTTTTTT.

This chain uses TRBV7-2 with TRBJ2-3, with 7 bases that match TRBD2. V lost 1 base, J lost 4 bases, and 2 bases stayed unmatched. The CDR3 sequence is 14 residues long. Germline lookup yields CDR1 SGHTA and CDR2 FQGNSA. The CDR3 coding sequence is TGTGCCAGCAGCTTAGACAGCGGGGCAGATACGCAGTATTTT. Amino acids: CASSLDSGADTQYF.

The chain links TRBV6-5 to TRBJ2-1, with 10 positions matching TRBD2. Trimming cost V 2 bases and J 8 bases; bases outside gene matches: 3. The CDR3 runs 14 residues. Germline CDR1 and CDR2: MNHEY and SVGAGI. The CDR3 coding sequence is TGTGCCAGCAGTTACGGGCTAGCGGGAGATGAGCAGTTCTTC. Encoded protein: CASSYGLAGDEQFF.

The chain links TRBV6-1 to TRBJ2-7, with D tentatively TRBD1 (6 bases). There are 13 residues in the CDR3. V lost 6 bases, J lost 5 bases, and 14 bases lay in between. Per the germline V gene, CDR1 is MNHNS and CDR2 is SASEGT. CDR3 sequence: CASRKTGIDEQYF. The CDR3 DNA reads TGTGCCAGCAGGAAAACAGGGATCGACGAGCAGTACTTC.

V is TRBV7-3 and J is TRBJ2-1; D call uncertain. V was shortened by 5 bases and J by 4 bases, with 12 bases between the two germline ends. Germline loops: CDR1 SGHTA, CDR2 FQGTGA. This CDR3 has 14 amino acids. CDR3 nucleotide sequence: TGTGCCAGCAGCCCCGCGAGCGAATACAATGAGCAGTTCTTC. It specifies CASSPASEYNEQFF.

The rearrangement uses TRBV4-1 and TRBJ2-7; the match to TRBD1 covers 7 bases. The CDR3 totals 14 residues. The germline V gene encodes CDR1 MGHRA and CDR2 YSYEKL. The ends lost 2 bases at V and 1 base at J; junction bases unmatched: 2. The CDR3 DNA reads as TGCGCCAGCAGCCAAACGGGACAGTCCTACGAGCAGTACTTC. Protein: CASSQTGQSYEQYF.

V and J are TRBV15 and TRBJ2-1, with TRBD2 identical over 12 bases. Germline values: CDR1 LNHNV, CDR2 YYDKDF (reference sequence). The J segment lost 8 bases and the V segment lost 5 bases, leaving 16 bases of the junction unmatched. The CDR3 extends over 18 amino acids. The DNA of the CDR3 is TGTGCCACCAGCGGTGGGGGGGGGTCTAGCGGGAGGGCCTATGAGCAGTTCTTC. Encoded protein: CATSGGGGSSGRAYEQFF.

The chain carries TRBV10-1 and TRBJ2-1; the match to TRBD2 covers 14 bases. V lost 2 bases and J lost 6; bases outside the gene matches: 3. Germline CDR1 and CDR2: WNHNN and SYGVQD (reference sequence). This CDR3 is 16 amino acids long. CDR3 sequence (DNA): TGCGCCAGCAGTGAGCCCGGGACTAGCGGGAGCAATGAGCAGTTCTTC. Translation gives CASSEPGTSGSNEQFF.

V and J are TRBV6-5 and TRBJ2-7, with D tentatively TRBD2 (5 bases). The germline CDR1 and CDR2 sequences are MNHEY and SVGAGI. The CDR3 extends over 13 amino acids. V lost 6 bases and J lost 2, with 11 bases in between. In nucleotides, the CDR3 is TGTGCCAGCAGCCCCGGGGTGACCTACGAGCAGTACTTC. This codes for CASSPGVTYEQYF.

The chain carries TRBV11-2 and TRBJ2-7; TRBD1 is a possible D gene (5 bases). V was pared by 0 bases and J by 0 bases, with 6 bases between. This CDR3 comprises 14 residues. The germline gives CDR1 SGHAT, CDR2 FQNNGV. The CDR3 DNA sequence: TGTGCCAGCAGCTTAGATAGGGGCTCCTACGAGCAGTACTTC. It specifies CASSLDRGSYEQYF.